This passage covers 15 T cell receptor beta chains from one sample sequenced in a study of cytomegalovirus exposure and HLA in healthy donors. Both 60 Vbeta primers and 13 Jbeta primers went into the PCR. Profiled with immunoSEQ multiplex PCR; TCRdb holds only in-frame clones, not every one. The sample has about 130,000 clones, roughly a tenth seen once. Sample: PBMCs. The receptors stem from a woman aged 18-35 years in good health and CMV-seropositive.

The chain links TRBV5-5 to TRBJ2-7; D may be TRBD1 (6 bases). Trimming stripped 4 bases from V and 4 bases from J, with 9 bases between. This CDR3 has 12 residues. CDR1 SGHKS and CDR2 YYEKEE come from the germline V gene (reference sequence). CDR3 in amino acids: CASSQTGYEQYF. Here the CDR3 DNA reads TGTGCCAGCAGCCAAACAGGGTACGAGCAGTACTTC.

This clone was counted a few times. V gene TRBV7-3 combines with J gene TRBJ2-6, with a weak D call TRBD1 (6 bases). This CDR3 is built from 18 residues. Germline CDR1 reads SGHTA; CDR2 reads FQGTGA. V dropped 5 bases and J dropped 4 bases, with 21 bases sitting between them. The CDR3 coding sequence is TGTGCCAGCAGCCCAATCTCAACAGGGTTTACGGGGGCCAACGTCCTGACTTTC. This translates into CASSPISTGFTGANVLTF.

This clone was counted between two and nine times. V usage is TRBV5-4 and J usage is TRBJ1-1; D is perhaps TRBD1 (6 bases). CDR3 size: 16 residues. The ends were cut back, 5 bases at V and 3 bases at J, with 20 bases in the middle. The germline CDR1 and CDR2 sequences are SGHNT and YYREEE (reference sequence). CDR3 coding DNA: TGTGCCAGCAGGCGGTCGGGGGGCGCGGTGGACACTGAAGCTTTCTTT. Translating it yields CASRRSGGAVDTEAFF.

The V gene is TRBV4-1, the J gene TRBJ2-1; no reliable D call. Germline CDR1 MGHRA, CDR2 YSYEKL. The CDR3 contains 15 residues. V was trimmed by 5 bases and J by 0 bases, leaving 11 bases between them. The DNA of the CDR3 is TGCGCCAGCAGCTCGACTGCAAGCTCCTACAATGAGCAGTTCTTC. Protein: CASSSTASSYNEQFF.

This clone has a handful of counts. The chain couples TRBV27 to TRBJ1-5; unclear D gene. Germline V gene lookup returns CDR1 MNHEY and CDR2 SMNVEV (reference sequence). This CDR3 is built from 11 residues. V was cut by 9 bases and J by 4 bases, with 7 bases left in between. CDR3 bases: TGTGCCAGGGGCCATAATCAGCCCCAGCATTTT. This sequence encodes CARGHNQPQHF.

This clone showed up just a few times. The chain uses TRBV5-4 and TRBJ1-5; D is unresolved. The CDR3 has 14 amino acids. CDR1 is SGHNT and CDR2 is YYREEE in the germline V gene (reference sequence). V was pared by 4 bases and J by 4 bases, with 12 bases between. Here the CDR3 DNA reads TGTGCCAGCAGCCTTTACCAGGCAAATCAGCCCCAGCATTTT. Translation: CASSLYQANQPQHF.

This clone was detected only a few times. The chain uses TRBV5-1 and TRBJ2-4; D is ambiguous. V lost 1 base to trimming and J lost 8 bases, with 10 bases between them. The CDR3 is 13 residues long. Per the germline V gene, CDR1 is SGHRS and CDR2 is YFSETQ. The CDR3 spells CASSLPGGDIQYF. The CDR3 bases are TGCGCCAGCAGCTTGCCTGGTGGAGACATTCAGTACTTC. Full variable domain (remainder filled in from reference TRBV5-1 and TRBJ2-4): KAGVTQTPRYLIKTRGQQVTLSCSPISGHRSVSWYQQTPGQGLQFLFEYFSETQRNKGNFPGRFSGRQFSNSRSEMNVSTLELGDSALYLCASSLPGGDIQYFGAGTRLSVL.

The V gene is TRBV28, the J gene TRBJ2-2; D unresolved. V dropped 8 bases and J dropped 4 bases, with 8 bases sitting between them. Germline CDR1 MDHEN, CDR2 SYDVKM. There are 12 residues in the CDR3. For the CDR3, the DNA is TGTGCCAGCCGGGTGAGCACCGGGGAGCTGTTTTTT. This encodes CASRVSTGELFF.

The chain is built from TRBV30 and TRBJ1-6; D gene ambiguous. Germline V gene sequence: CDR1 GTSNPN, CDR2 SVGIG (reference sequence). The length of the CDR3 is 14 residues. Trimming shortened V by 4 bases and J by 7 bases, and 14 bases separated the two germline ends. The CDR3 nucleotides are TGTGCCTGGAAATGGGGAGTGGTGAATTCACCCCTCCACTTT. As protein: CAWKWGVVNSPLHF.

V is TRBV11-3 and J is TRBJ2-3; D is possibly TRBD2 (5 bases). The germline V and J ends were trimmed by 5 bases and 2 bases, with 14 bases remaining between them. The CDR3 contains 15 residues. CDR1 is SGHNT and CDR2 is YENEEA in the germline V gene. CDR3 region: CASSLGLLITDTQYF. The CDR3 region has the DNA TGTGCCAGCAGCCTAGGACTTCTCATCACAGATACGCAGTATTTT.

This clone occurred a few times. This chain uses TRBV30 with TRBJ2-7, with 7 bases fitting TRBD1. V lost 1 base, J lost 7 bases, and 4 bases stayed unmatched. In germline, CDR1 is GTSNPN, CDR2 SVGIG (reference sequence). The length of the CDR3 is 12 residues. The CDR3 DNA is TGTGCCTGGAGTGGACAGGGCGGGGAGCAGTACTTC. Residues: CAWSGQGGEQYF.

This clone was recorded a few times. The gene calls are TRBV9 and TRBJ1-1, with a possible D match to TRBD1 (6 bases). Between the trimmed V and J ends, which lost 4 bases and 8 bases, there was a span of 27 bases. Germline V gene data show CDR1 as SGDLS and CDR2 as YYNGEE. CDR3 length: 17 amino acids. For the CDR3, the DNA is TGTGCCAGCAGCCCCCAGATAGTGGCAGGGGTTCCTTCAGAAGCTTTCTTT. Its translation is CASSPQIVAGVPSEAFF.

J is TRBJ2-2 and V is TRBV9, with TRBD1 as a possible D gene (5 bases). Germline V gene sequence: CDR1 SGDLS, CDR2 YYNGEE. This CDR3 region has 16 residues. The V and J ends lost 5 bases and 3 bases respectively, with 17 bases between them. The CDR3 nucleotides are TGTGCCAGCAGTCTATATCAGGGTCCGCACACCGGGGAGCTGTTTTTT. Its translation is CASSLYQGPHTGELFF.

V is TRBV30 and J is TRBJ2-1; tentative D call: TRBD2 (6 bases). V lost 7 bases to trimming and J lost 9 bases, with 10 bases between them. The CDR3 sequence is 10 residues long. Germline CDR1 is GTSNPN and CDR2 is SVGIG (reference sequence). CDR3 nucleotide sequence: TGTGCCTTGGGAGGAACTGAGCAGTTCTTC. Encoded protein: CALGGTEQFF.

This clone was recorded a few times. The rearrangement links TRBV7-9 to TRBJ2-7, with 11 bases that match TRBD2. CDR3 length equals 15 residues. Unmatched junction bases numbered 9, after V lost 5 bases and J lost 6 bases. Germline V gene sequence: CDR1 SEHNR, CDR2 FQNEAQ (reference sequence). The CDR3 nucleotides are TGTGCCAGCAGCGCTGACCTAGCGGGAGGCGGCGAGCAGTACTTC. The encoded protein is CASSADLAGGGEQYF. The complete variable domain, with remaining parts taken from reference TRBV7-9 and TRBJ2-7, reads DTGVSQNPRHKITKRGQNVTFRCDPISEHNRLYWYRQTLGQGPEFLTYFQNEAQLEKSRLLSDRFSAERPKGSFSTLEIQRTEQGDSAMYLCASSADLAGGGEQYFGPGTRLTVT.